This TCR beta chain was identified during a study of immune evolution from preneoplasia to lung adenocarcinoma. Study outcomes and limitations: KRAS-mutant nodules had the highest T cell clonality.

Patients had resection in Japan or China between about 2014 and 2018. On this clone: Its antigen is still unknown.

Repertoires were generated with immunoSEQ multiplex PCR, while TCRdb's copy carries only in-frame clones and drops some. The sample has 5,000 or so clones, less than 80% seen once; the top ten hold less than 9.5%. The TCR sequence derives from a person between 70 and 80 years old with lung adenocarcinoma. Sequenced: FFPE minimally invasive lung adenocarcinoma tissue.

The CDR3 DNA is TGTGCCTGGAGTTCGGGGGTCGGAGATTCACCCCTCCACTTT. Translation gives CAWSSGVGDSPLHF. The chain has TRBV30 and TRBJ1-6; a possible D gene is TRBD1 (5 bases). V was pared by 2 bases and J by 8 bases, with 13 bases between. Germline CDR1 and CDR2: GTSNPN and SVGIG (reference sequence). This CDR3 spans 14 amino acids.